The 25 T cell receptor beta chains in this list originate from one sample, sequenced in a study of cytomegalovirus exposure and HLA in healthy donors. PCR involved 60 Vbeta and 13 Jbeta primers. Sequencing used immunoSEQ multiplex PCR; TCRdb keeps in-frame clones, though not all of them. The sample includes 150,000 or so clones, about 68% of them seen just once. Input material: PBMCs. Receptors were obtained from a female donor in good health and CMV-seronegative.

This chain connects TRBV5-1 to TRBJ2-1, with a weak D call TRBD2 (5 bases). Trimming left V 4 bases short and J 0 bases short, with 11 bases between. Germline V CDR1 and CDR2: SGHRS, YFSETQ. This CDR3 is 15 amino acids long. The CDR3 protein is CASSARDSSYNEQFF. CDR3 in DNA: TGCGCCAGCAGCGCCCGGGATAGCTCCTACAATGAGCAGTTCTTC.

This clone was detected a few times. The rearrangement joins TRBV30 to TRBJ2-7; D might be TRBD2 (6 bases). With 7 bases removed from V and 4 bases from J, the gap between germline ends came to 11 bases. Germline CDR1 and CDR2: GTSNPN and SVGIG (reference sequence). This CDR3 has 11 amino acids. In DNA, the CDR3 is TGTGCCTCGCACCGGGGGTACGAGCAGTACTTC. This translates into CASHRGYEQYF.

This clone occurred a few times. The chain is built from TRBV6-6 and TRBJ2-7; TRBD1 aligns across 7 bases. The junction had 2 bases not matched to a gene; V was cut back by 0 bases and J by 6 bases. From germline, CDR1 is MNHNY and CDR2 SVGAGI (reference sequence). This CDR3 has 13 amino acids. CDR3 in amino acids: CASSYSRGREQYF. The CDR3 DNA sequence: TGTGCCAGCAGTTACTCGAGGGGGCGCGAGCAGTACTTC.

V gene TRBV28 combines with J gene TRBJ1-1; no clear D gene. CDR1 is MDHEN, CDR2 SYDVKM, per germline. Trimming cost V 5 bases and J 0 bases, with 7 bases left between them. The CDR3 extends over 13 amino acids. CDR3 nucleotides: TGTGCCAGCAGTCCGGTTCTGAACACTGAAGCTTTCTTT. Protein product: CASSPVLNTEAFF.

V and J are TRBV7-9 and TRBJ2-7; 12 nucleotides align to TRBD2. V was pared by 3 bases and J by 8 bases, with 5 bases of the junction left unmatched. The germline V gene encodes CDR1 SEHNR and CDR2 FQNEAQ (reference sequence). This CDR3 region has 14 residues. In nucleotides, the CDR3 is TGTGCCAGCAGCTTGACTAGCGGGAGTGCTAAGCAGTACTTC. This translates into CASSLTSGSAKQYF. The entire variable domain, with the rest obtained from reference TRBV7-9 and TRBJ2-7, is as follows: DTGVSQNPRHKITKRGQNVTFRCDPISEHNRLYWYRQTLGQGPEFLTYFQNEAQLEKSRLLSDRFSAERPKGSFSTLEIQRTEQGDSAMYLCASSLTSGSAKQYFGPGTRLTVT.

The DNA for the CDR3 is TGTGCCAGCAGCAAATCCGGGACTAGCGGGGGCCACGAGCAGTACTTC. Residues: CASSKSGTSGGHEQYF. This sequence joins TRBV4-2 and TRBJ2-7; TRBD2 matches 14 bases. The CDR3 runs 16 residues. Germline V lookup: CDR1 LGHNA, CDR2 YNFKEQ. V was clipped by 5 bases and J by 5 bases; unmatched bases: 8.

The chain carries TRBV6-6 and TRBJ2-7; 11 positions match TRBD1. Looked up from germline, CDR1 is MNHNY and CDR2 is SVGAGI (reference sequence). V shed 6 bases, J shed 7 bases, and the junction held 11 bases outside the gene matches. CDR3 length: 15 residues. The DNA of the CDR3 is TGTGCCAGCAGCTCCGCCGGGACAGGGGGAAGGGAGCAGTACTTC. This encodes CASSSAGTGGREQYF.

The CDR3 DNA reads as TGTGCCAGCAGTGAAGGGGCGACAGGGACCTCCTATGGCTACACCTTC. Translating gives CASSEGATGTSYGYTF. The rearrangement uses TRBV6-1 and TRBJ1-2, with 7 bases matching TRBD1. The V segment lost 1 base and the J segment 4 bases; nucleotides outside the gene matches: 9. This CDR3 has 16 amino acids. CDR1 and CDR2 (germline): MNHNS, SASEGT.

V and J are TRBV6-5 and TRBJ2-3, with 7 positions matching TRBD1. The V and J ends lost 6 bases and 1 base, in that order; junction bases with no gene match: 4. This CDR3 has 14 amino acids. Germline CDR1 and CDR2: MNHEY and SVGAGI. The CDR3 spells CASSLGQGTDTQYF. CDR3 in DNA: TGTGCCAGCAGCCTCGGACAGGGCACAGATACGCAGTATTTT.

V and J are TRBV18 and TRBJ2-1; 9 bases map to TRBD1. V gave up 6 bases and J gave up 9 bases; unmatched junction bases: 12. CDR1 is KGHSH and CDR2 is LQKENI in the germline V gene. The CDR3 runs 15 residues. The CDR3 nucleotides read TGTGCCAGCTCGTCCGGGACAGGGAGGATCGGTGAGCAGTTCTTC. It specifies CASSSGTGRIGEQFF.

This clone showed up just a few times. This chain joins TRBV7-3 and TRBJ2-1; TRBD2 matches 11 bases. V was clipped by 3 bases and J by 2 bases; unmatched bases: 3. Germline CDR1 SGHTA, CDR2 FQGTGA. The CDR3 is made up of 16 amino acids. The CDR3 spells CASSLGSGGAYNEQFF. The DNA for the CDR3 is TGTGCCAGCAGCTTGGGTAGCGGGGGGGCCTACAATGAGCAGTTCTTC.

This chain joins TRBV9 and TRBJ2-5; 9 bases line up with TRBD2. With V trimmed by 3 bases and J by 1 base, 7 bases remained unmatched. The V gene's germline CDR1 is SGDLS and CDR2 YYNGEE. CDR3 length equals 16 residues. The CDR3 here is CASSAGGREGQETQYF. The CDR3 nucleotides are TGTGCCAGCAGCGCCGGGGGGCGGGAGGGCCAAGAGACCCAGTACTTC.

V is TRBV19 and J is TRBJ1-5; 8 bases are shared with TRBD1. This CDR3 has 16 residues. Trimming removed 3 bases from V and 5 bases from J; junction bases left unmatched: 9. In germline, CDR1 is LNHDA, CDR2 SQIVND (reference sequence). Here the CDR3 DNA reads TGTGCCAGTAGTATTCTGACAGGGGCCGCTTATCAGCCCCAGCATTTT. Its protein is CASSILTGAAYQPQHF.

The V call is TRBV5-4, the J call TRBJ2-2, with 13 bases identical to TRBD2. Germline loops: CDR1 SGHNT, CDR2 YYREEE (reference sequence). The J segment lost 5 bases and the V segment lost 0 bases, leaving 4 bases of the junction unmatched. CDR3 size: 17 residues. The CDR3 DNA reads TGTGCCAGCAGCTTGGGACTAGCGGGAGGAGGGACCGGGGAGCTGTTTTTT. Its translation is CASSLGLAGGGTGELFF.

This sequence joins TRBV5-4 and TRBJ2-5; D is uncertain. Germline V gene data show CDR1 as SGHNT and CDR2 as YYREEE (reference sequence). The V end lost 0 bases, the J end lost 4 bases, and 4 bases lay between the germline ends. This CDR3 comprises 12 residues. CDR3 bases: TGTGCCAGCAGCTTGGCGAGAGAGACCCAGTACTTC. Residues: CASSLARETQYF.

The chain recombines TRBV7-9 with TRBJ2-3; D not certain. Trimming removed 4 bases from V and 4 bases from J, with 12 bases in between. The CDR3 sequence is 14 residues long. Germline CDR1 reads SEHNR; CDR2 reads FQNEAQ (reference sequence). CDR3 amino acids: CASSSPVVPDTQYF. The CDR3 nucleotides are TGTGCCAGCAGCTCCCCGGTCGTACCAGATACGCAGTATTTT.

The rearrangement links TRBV28 to TRBJ2-7; D is unclear. Germline V lookup: CDR1 MDHEN, CDR2 SYDVKM. The CDR3 consists of 12 residues. The V end lost 6 bases, the J end lost 3 bases, and 9 bases lay between the germline ends. CDR3 DNA sequence: TGTGCCAGCAGCACAGCCCGCTACGAGCAGTACTTC. Protein: CASSTARYEQYF.

The chain joins TRBV6-1 to TRBJ2-1, with 10 bases that match TRBD1. The CDR3 runs to 16 residues. Per germline, CDR1 MNHNS and CDR2 SASEGT. With 3 bases clipped from V and 8 bases from J, the junction kept 10 bases outside the gene matches. CDR3 sequence (DNA): TGTGCCAGCAGTGACTTTTGGACAGGGGGTTCCGATGAGCAGTTCTTC. Translated, it gives CASSDFWTGGSDEQFF.

This chain connects TRBV4-1 to TRBJ1-6; D is unclear. Germline CDR1 and CDR2: MGHRA and YSYEKL. CDR3 length: 15 residues. Trimming shortened V by 1 base and J by 7 bases, and 11 bases separated the two germline ends. The CDR3 region has the DNA TGCGCCAGCAGCCAAGTGCGGCAGCCAAATTCACCCCTCCACTTT. Amino acids: CASSQVRQPNSPLHF.

The genes are TRBV6-6 and TRBJ1-2; D is perhaps TRBD1 (5 bases). Looked up from germline, CDR1 is MNHNY and CDR2 is SVGAGI (reference sequence). CDR3 length: 14 residues. V was pared by 7 bases and J by 8 bases, with 20 bases between. CDR3 loop: CASTIGREDSGYTF. The CDR3 nucleotides are TGTGCCAGCACGATTGGCAGGGAGGATAGCGGCTACACCTTC.

This rearrangement joins TRBV5-1 to TRBJ2-3; TRBD1 matches at 10 bases. This CDR3 has 16 amino acids. The germline gives CDR1 SGHRS, CDR2 YFSETQ. V was clipped by 4 bases and J by 3 bases; unmatched bases: 8. CDR3 region: CASSGGTGVFTDTQYF. The CDR3 nucleotides read TGCGCCAGCAGCGGAGGGACAGGGGTTTTTACAGATACGCAGTATTTT.

The genes are TRBV18 and TRBJ2-2, with 9 bases fitting TRBD2. CDR3 length: 14 residues. Trimming took 4 bases from V and 5 from J; bases not matched to a gene: 2. Germline CDR1 is KGHSH and CDR2 is LQKENI. CDR3 nucleotides: TGTGCCAGCTCACGACTAGCGGAGACCGGGGAGCTGTTTTTT. Encoded protein: CASSRLAETGELFF.

The table lists this clone with a count of one. The rearrangement links TRBV4-1 to TRBJ2-3, with D possibly TRBD2 on 6 matching bases. V gave up 1 base and J gave up 3 bases, with 14 bases separating them. Per the germline V gene, CDR1 is MGHRA and CDR2 is YSYEKL. The CDR3 covers 16 residues. The CDR3 is CASSQGLGGGTDTQYF. The DNA for the CDR3 is TGCGCCAGCAGCCAAGGGTTGGGGGGTGGGACAGATACGCAGTATTTT.

This clone has a handful of counts. The V gene is TRBV11-1, the J gene TRBJ2-7; 10 positions match TRBD1. The CDR3 runs to 16 residues. J was trimmed by 1 base and V by 5 bases; bases with no gene match: 8. Germline CDR1 SGHAT, CDR2 FQDESV (reference sequence). CDR3 DNA: TGTGCCAGCAGCCCAGCCGGACAGGGGGGTTCCTACGAGCAGTACTTC. This translates into CASSPAGQGGSYEQYF.

The chain recombines TRBV7-3 with TRBJ2-2; 8 bases agree with TRBD2. Germline V gives CDR1 SGHTA, CDR2 FQGTGA. The junction had 6 bases not matched to a gene; V was cut back by 5 bases and J by 1 base. The CDR3 consists of 16 residues. The CDR3: CASSPPSGGNTGELFF. In nucleotides, the CDR3 is TGTGCCAGCAGCCCACCCAGCGGGGGGAACACCGGGGAGCTGTTTTTT.